The 20 T cell receptor beta chains below come from one sample, sequenced in a study of blood T cell repertoires in COVID-19. This table comes from immunoSEQ multiplex PCR, and its TCRdb copy is limited to in-frame clones, with some not included. This table holds tens of thousands of clones, roughly 87% found once. Sample: peripheral blood. The receptors shown here come from a man aged 60 to 69 with acute or convalescent COVID-19.

V is TRBV11-2 and J is TRBJ1-3, with 12 bases matching TRBD1. The CDR3 is made up of 18 amino acids. Per germline, CDR1 SGHAT and CDR2 FQNNGV. V dropped 6 bases and J dropped 4; count of bases not matched to a gene: 13. This CDR3 is CASSLLLGQGASGNTIYF. The CDR3 DNA reads as TGTGCCAGCAGTCTCCTCCTGGGACAGGGGGCATCAGGAAACACCATATATTTT.

The chain links TRBV25-1 to TRBJ1-2; 12 nucleotides agree with TRBD1. The CDR3 runs 17 residues. CDR1 is MGHDK, CDR2 SYGVNS, per germline. Trimming cost V 0 bases and J 10 bases; bases outside gene matches: 12. The CDR3 DNA follows: TGTGCCAGCAGTGAATATGAGGGGACAGGGGGCCATGATGACTACACCTTC. It yields the protein CASSEYEGTGGHDDYTF.

This clone was detected only a few times. V and J are TRBV5-1 and TRBJ2-5; possible D gene TRBD2, 6 bases. Germline V lookup: CDR1 SGHRS, CDR2 YFSETQ. V lost 2 bases, J lost 1 base, and 21 bases lay in between. The CDR3 contains 18 residues. The CDR3 reads CASSLGTLLGSPQETQYF. The CDR3, as DNA: TGCGCCAGCAGCTTAGGGACTCTCCTGGGGTCGCCCCAAGAGACCCAGTACTTC.

Here the CDR3 reads CASSIDTGGGQPQHF. The CDR3 DNA follows: TGTGCCAGTAGTATAGACACAGGGGGTGGCCAGCCCCAGCATTTT. The chain joins TRBV19 to TRBJ1-5; 8 bases agree with TRBD1. CDR3 length: 15 residues. Trimming cost V 0 bases and J 7 bases; bases outside gene matches: 5. Germline CDR1 reads LNHDA; CDR2 reads SQIVND (reference sequence).

J is TRBJ1-5 and V is TRBV4-3, with D hard to call. This CDR3 region has 16 residues. Looked up from germline, CDR1 is LGHNA and CDR2 is YSLEER. V was cut by 0 bases and J by 6 bases, with 15 bases left in between. DNA of the CDR3: TGCGCCAGCAGCCAAGATCTTTGGGGTGAGGGTCAGCCCCAGCATTTT. As protein: CASSQDLWGEGQPQHF.

This sequence joins TRBV11-2 and TRBJ2-3; TRBD2 matches 8 bases. This CDR3 is built from 15 residues. In germline, CDR1 is SGHAT, CDR2 FQNNGV. Unmatched junction bases numbered 10, after V lost 5 bases and J lost 6 bases. CDR3 amino acids: CASSQGSGATDTQYF. The CDR3 bases are TGTGCCAGCAGCCAAGGTAGCGGGGCGACGGATACGCAGTATTTT.

The V and J genes are TRBV4-3 and TRBJ2-7; 11 nucleotides match TRBD2. CDR1 is LGHNA, CDR2 YSLEER, per germline. This CDR3 contains 15 residues. Trimming at V came to 2 bases and at J to 4 bases, leaving 4 bases not matched to a gene. CDR3 DNA: TGCGCCAGCAGCCAACTAGCGGGGGGAATGTACGAGCAGTACTTC. Protein product: CASSQLAGGMYEQYF.

The chain combines TRBV11-2 with TRBJ2-7, with D unclear. Looked up from germline, CDR1 is SGHAT and CDR2 is FQNNGV. The V end was cut by 0 bases, the J end by 6 bases, with 15 bases between. The CDR3 sequence is 15 residues long. For the CDR3, the DNA is TGTGCCAGCAGCTTAGAAGTGGCACCTTCGGGCGAGCAGTACTTC. Translation gives CASSLEVAPSGEQYF. Supplemented by reference TRBV11-2 and TRBJ2-7, the full variable domain reads EAGVAQSPRYKIIEKRQSVAFWCNPISGHATLYWYQQILGQGPKLLIQFQNNGVVDDSQLPKDRFSAERLKGVDSTLKIQPAKLEDSAVYLCASSLEVAPSGEQYFGPGTRLTVT.

V is TRBV4-3 and J is TRBJ2-7; no definite D call. V was pared by 4 bases and J by 0 bases, with 16 bases between. The CDR3 spans 16 residues. Germline V gene lookup returns CDR1 LGHNA and CDR2 YSLEER. The CDR3, as DNA: TGCGCCAGCAGCCCAGCGACCTATCAGAGCTCCTACGAGCAGTACTTC. Translating it yields CASSPATYQSSYEQYF.

The chain recombines TRBV7-9 with TRBJ2-7; tentatively, D is TRBD1 (5 bases). Germline CDR1 is SEHNR and CDR2 is FQNEAQ (reference sequence). V lost 1 base and J lost 1, with 11 bases in between. This CDR3 is built from 15 residues. The CDR3 nucleotides read TGTGCCAGCAGCTTAGTGCAGGGTGAATCCTACGAGCAGTACTTC. Translated, it gives CASSLVQGESYEQYF.

The chain carries TRBV19 and TRBJ2-2; TRBD1 matches at 8 bases. Germline CDR1 is LNHDA and CDR2 is SQIVND (reference sequence). V lost 5 bases and J lost 0; bases outside the gene matches: 5. This CDR3 contains 16 residues. DNA for the CDR3: TGTGCCAGTAGTCTGAGGACAGGGTCGAACACCGGGGAGCTGTTTTTT. Translated, it gives CASSLRTGSNTGELFF.

This clone was recorded once. The rearrangement links TRBV30 to TRBJ1-1; D call uncertain. V was clipped by 3 bases and J by 8 bases, with 7 bases between them. Germline V gives CDR1 GTSNPN, CDR2 SVGIG (reference sequence). This CDR3 is built from 10 residues. DNA for the CDR3: TGTGCCTGGAGAGCCGGGGAAGCTTTCTTT. Translated, it gives CAWRAGEAFF.

V gene TRBV21-1 combines with J gene TRBJ1-6. TRBV21-1 is a known pseudogene. The CDR3 length is 16 residues. The CDR3: CASSKRPRELNSPLHF. DNA of the CDR3: TGTGCCAGCAGCAAAAGGCCTCGGGAACTTAATTCACCCCTCCACTTT.

The genes are TRBV5-1 and TRBJ1-2; 9 bases fit TRBD1. Germline V gene sequence: CDR1 SGHRS, CDR2 YFSETQ. The CDR3 consists of 14 residues. V shed 4 bases, J shed 6 bases, and the junction held 7 bases outside the gene matches. The CDR3: CASSRTGGGDGYTF. Here the CDR3 DNA reads TGCGCCAGCAGCAGAACAGGGGGCGGGGATGGCTACACCTTC.

This chain links TRBV13 with TRBJ2-7; 10 bases line up with TRBD1. Germline CDR1 and CDR2: PRHDT and FYEKMQ (reference sequence). This CDR3 spans 16 amino acids. J was trimmed by 4 bases and V by 4 bases; bases with no gene match: 10. CDR3 sequence reads: CASSSSRRTGGYEQYF. The CDR3 coding sequence is TGTGCCAGCAGCTCCTCTCGCAGGACAGGGGGTTACGAGCAGTACTTC.

The chain couples TRBV11-2 to TRBJ2-5; 9 nucleotides align to TRBD1. The germline CDR1 and CDR2 sequences are SGHAT and FQNNGV. CDR3 length equals 15 residues. After removal of 5 bases from V and 5 bases from J, the junction contained 9 bases not matched to a gene. The CDR3 DNA follows: TGTGCCAGCAGCAACGGGACAGGGCGCTGGGAGACCCAGTACTTC. Translating gives CASSNGTGRWETQYF. Using reference TRBV11-2 and TRBJ2-5 for the parts outside the CDR3, the full variable domain is EAGVAQSPRYKIIEKRQSVAFWCNPISGHATLYWYQQILGQGPKLLIQFQNNGVVDDSQLPKDRFSAERLKGVDSTLKIQPAKLEDSAVYLCASSNGTGRWETQYFGPGTRLLVL.

The chain couples TRBV9 to TRBJ1-1, with 9 nucleotides matching TRBD1. CDR3 length: 15 residues. CDR1 SGDLS and CDR2 YYNGEE come from the germline V gene. J lost 1 base, V lost 0 bases, and 1 base had no gene match. The CDR3 here is CASSVGGQGNTEAFF. The CDR3 coding sequence is TGTGCCAGCAGCGTAGGGGGACAGGGGAACACTGAAGCTTTCTTT.

The genes are TRBV2 and TRBJ2-5, with 8 bases identical to TRBD1. The V gene end was trimmed by 8 bases and the J gene end by 2 bases; junction bases not matched to a gene: 13. Looked up from germline, CDR1 is SNHLY and CDR2 is FYNNEI. The CDR3 length is 16 residues. In DNA form, the CDR3 reads TGTGCCAGCCGACAGGGGTGGGGGGCACTTCAAGAGACCCAGTACTTC. Translated, it gives CASRQGWGALQETQYF. The variable domain in full, completed from reference TRBV2 and TRBJ2-5, reads EPEVTQTPSHQVTQMGQEVILRCVPISNHLYFYWYRQILGQKVEFLVSFYNNEISEKSEIFDDQFSVERPDGSNFTLKIRSTKLEDSAMYFCASRQGWGALQETQYFGPGTRLLVL.

The rearrangement links TRBV5-1 to TRBJ1-1; possibly TRBD1 for D (6 bases). Trimming removed 5 bases from V and 0 bases from J, with 14 bases in between. This CDR3 is built from 15 residues. Per germline, CDR1 SGHRS and CDR2 YFSETQ. CDR3 sequence: CASSSGQPMNTEAFF. CDR3 sequence (DNA): TGCGCCAGCAGTTCGGGACAACCGATGAACACTGAAGCTTTCTTT.

The chain carries TRBV30 and TRBJ1-2; D possibly corresponds to TRBD1 (6 bases). Germline values: CDR1 GTSNPN, CDR2 SVGIG (reference sequence). Deletions cut 3 bases from V and 8 bases from J, with 22 bases between. This CDR3 contains 15 residues. DNA for the CDR3: TGTGCCTGGAGCGCAGCGCACAGGGTGAACTTCGGCTACACCTTC. This gives the protein CAWSAAHRVNFGYTF.